One sample yielded the 13 T cell receptor beta chains listed below, sequenced in a study of T cell clonotyping in hematopoietic cell transplantation. Described time point: recipient sample about 28 days before transplant, after cytoreduction. Sequencing was performed with immunoSEQ multiplex PCR; in TCRdb, only in-frame clones are kept and a portion is missing. The table lists approximately 5,400 clones, approximately 85% of them singletons. The source was peripheral blood mononuclear cells, collected before stem cell transplant. The receptors were sampled from a man aged 55 to 69 with acute myeloid leukemia. Some clones in this sample may be carry-over from other donors' samples.

The V and J genes are TRBV5-1 and TRBJ1-3, with D hard to call. V was trimmed by 0 bases and J by 7 bases, leaving 8 bases between them. Germline lookup yields CDR1 SGHRS and CDR2 YFSETQ. The CDR3 runs 13 residues. The CDR3 bases are TGCGCCAGCAGCTTGGTCGACGACAACACCATATATTTT. Protein sequence: CASSLVDDNTIYF.

The chain uses TRBV10-3 and TRBJ2-7; 7 nucleotides agree with TRBD2. From germline, CDR1 is ENHRY and CDR2 SYGVKD. J gave up 6 bases and V 1 base, and 6 bases lay outside the gene matches. The CDR3 has 14 amino acids. CDR3 nucleotide sequence: TGTGCCATCAGTGAGTACGCGGGGGAGGGCGAGCAGTACTTC. Translated: CAISEYAGEGEQYF.

The chain recombines TRBV4-1 with TRBJ1-3; 9 nucleotides line up with TRBD1. V lost 0 bases and J lost 0; bases outside the gene matches: 3. Germline CDR1 MGHRA, CDR2 YSYEKL. This CDR3 contains 17 residues. The CDR3 DNA follows: TGCGCCAGCAGCCAAGAACAGGGGGCTTACTCTGGAAACACCATATATTTT. Its protein is CASSQEQGAYSGNTIYF.

A single count supports this clone. This chain uses TRBV19 with TRBJ2-2; 7 nucleotides match TRBD1. J was trimmed by 1 base and V by 6 bases; bases with no gene match: 5. Germline CDR1 is LNHDA and CDR2 is SQIVND (reference sequence). The CDR3 has 15 residues. The CDR3 sequence is CASRSGQLNTGELFF. CDR3 in DNA: TGTGCCAGTAGGTCGGGACAGTTGAACACCGGGGAGCTGTTTTTT.

This clone was detected only once. This chain links TRBV5-1 with TRBJ2-1; D gene uncertain. V was trimmed by 0 bases and J by 5 bases, leaving 6 bases between them. CDR3 length: 13 amino acids. Per germline, CDR1 SGHRS and CDR2 YFSETQ. The CDR3 nucleotides read TGCGCCAGCAGCTTGGTTGAAAACAATGAGCAGTTCTTC. Translating gives CASSLVENNEQFF.

J is TRBJ1-5 and V is TRBV18, with a possible D match to TRBD1 (5 bases). CDR1 is KGHSH and CDR2 is LQKENI in the germline V gene. The CDR3 contains 14 residues. V was trimmed by 6 bases and J by 1 base, leaving 10 bases between them. This CDR3 is CASSQGLSNQPQHF. CDR3 in DNA: TGTGCCAGCTCCCAGGGCCTGAGCAATCAGCCCCAGCATTTT.

This sequence joins TRBV27 and TRBJ2-3; 10 bases fit TRBD1. The CDR3 has 17 amino acids. J was trimmed by 5 bases and V by 0 bases; bases with no gene match: 8. Germline V gene data show CDR1 as MNHEY and CDR2 as SMNVEV (reference sequence). The CDR3 sequence is CASSLSAGTGVKDTQYF. The CDR3 region has the DNA TGTGCCAGCAGTTTATCGGCTGGGACAGGGGTGAAAGATACGCAGTATTTT.

The genes are TRBV5-8 and TRBJ1-2; no clear D gene. Germline CDR1 and CDR2: SGHTS and YDEGEE. The CDR3 loop spans 13 amino acids. V was shortened by 2 bases and J by 4 bases, with 9 bases between the two germline ends. The CDR3 coding sequence is TGTGCCAGCAGCTTTAGGCAAGTCTATGGCTACACCTTC. It specifies CASSFRQVYGYTF.

This chain joins TRBV19 and TRBJ2-3, with D tentatively TRBD1 (6 bases). This CDR3 region has 12 residues. Germline lookup yields CDR1 LNHDA and CDR2 SQIVND (reference sequence). The V and J ends lost 3 bases and 6 bases respectively, with 7 bases between them. As DNA, the CDR3 is TGTGCCAGTAGTATCAGGGGTGATACGCAGTATTTT. It translates to CASSIRGDTQYF.

The chain recombines TRBV29-1 with TRBJ1-4; D call uncertain. CDR3 length: 15 residues. The germline V gene encodes CDR1 SQVTM and CDR2 ANQGSEA. The V gene lost 7 bases and the J gene lost 0 bases, with 15 bases spanning the gap. This CDR3 is CSAYHASATNEKLFF. The CDR3 coding sequence is TGCAGCGCCTACCACGCGTCCGCAACTAATGAAAAACTGTTTTTT.

The gene calls are TRBV6-4 and TRBJ1-5; D is undetermined. This CDR3 region has 14 residues. V lost 3 bases to trimming and J lost 5 bases, with 11 bases between them. Germline V lookup: CDR1 MRHNA, CDR2 SNTAGT. The CDR3 sequence: CASSEVHRDQPQHF. The CDR3 DNA sequence: TGTGCCAGCAGTGAAGTCCACAGAGATCAGCCCCAGCATTTT.

In this sample, this clone turned up a few times. V is TRBV5-5 and J is TRBJ1-3; no reliable D call. Germline V gene data show CDR1 as SGHKS and CDR2 as YYEKEE (reference sequence). This CDR3 has 15 amino acids. Trimming left V 0 bases short and J 0 bases short, with 7 bases between. The CDR3 loop reads CASSLGLNSGNTIYF. DNA of the CDR3: TGTGCCAGCAGCTTGGGGTTGAACTCTGGAAACACCATATATTTT.

The CDR3 DNA reads TGTGCCAGCAGCCCGGGACTTTACGAGCAGTACTTC. Residues: CASSPGLYEQYF. The chain is built from TRBV7-2 and TRBJ2-7; maybe TRBD2 (6 bases). V was shortened by 5 bases and J by 4 bases, with 9 bases between the two germline ends. CDR3 length: 12 residues. Germline V lookup: CDR1 SGHTA, CDR2 FQGNSA.